The T cell receptor (beta chain) described here comes from a study of cytomegalovirus exposure and HLA in healthy donors. Study outcomes and limitations: TCR beta sequences reportedly predicted the HLA-A and HLA-B alleles of most subjects accurately. Approximately 160 TCR beta chains were listed as cytomegalovirus-associated. Analyzed later, association rates of TCRs varied across HLA loci, with DRB1 most and HLA-C fewest. TCR beta chain V- and J-gene trimming was linked, in a later analysis, to a missense variant in DCLRE1C.

Regarding this clone: Its specificity is unknown.

Per the germline V gene, CDR1 is GTSNPN and CDR2 is SVGIG (reference sequence). This CDR3 contains 13 residues. V lost 4 bases and J lost 4, with 13 bases in between. The PCR used 60 Vbeta and 13 Jbeta primers. TCRdb's table, derived via immunoSEQ multiplex PCR, lists solely in-frame clones and lacks some. The sample shows hundreds of thousands of clones, around 80% of them seen only once. The clonotype was recovered from a male donor in good health and CMV-seronegative. The rearrangement joins TRBV30 to TRBJ1-2; tentative D call: TRBD1 (6 bases). The sequenced sample was PBMCs. The CDR3 nucleotides read TGTGCCTGGAACACAGGGTTAGGCTATGGCTACACCTTC. It specifies CAWNTGLGYGYTF.